This T cell receptor (beta chain) came from a study of memory CD4+ T cells and cytomegalovirus serostatus. Study results and caveats: The CMV-associated TCR signature appears largely within the CD4+ memory repertoire.

The germline V and J ends were trimmed by 5 bases and 3 bases, with 7 bases remaining between them. CDR1 and CDR2 from the germline V gene are MNHEY and SVGAGI. This CDR3 is 12 amino acids long. Generated by immunoSEQ multiplex PCR, the TCRdb table keeps only in-frame clones and is missing some. The sample carries just under 95,000 clones, around 80% recorded once. Worth noting for this clone: Antigen: not known.

The sort gate was single viable CD3+CD4+CD8-CD45RO+ cells for memory CD4+ T cells. The chain couples TRBV6-5 to TRBJ1-1; D not certain. The sequenced sample consisted of memory CD4+ T cells from blood. This TCR came from an adult in good health and CMV-seropositive. CDR3 in amino acids: CASSTGYTEAFF. The CDR3 DNA follows: TGTGCCAGCAGTACGGGGTACACTGAAGCTTTCTTT.